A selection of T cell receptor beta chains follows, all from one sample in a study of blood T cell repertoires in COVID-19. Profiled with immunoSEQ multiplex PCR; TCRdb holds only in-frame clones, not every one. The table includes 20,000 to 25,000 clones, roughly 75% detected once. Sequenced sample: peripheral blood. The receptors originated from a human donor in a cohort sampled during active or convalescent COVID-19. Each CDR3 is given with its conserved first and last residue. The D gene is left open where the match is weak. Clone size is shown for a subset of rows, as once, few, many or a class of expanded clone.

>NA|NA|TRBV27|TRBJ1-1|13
TGTGCCAGCAGTTTAATTGGGCAGAATGAAGCTTTCTTT
CASSLIGQNEAFF
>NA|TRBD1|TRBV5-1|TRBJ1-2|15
TGCGCCAGCAGCCAACCGGACAGGGATGGCTATGGCTACACCTTC
CASSQPDRDGYGYTF
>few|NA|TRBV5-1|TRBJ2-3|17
TGCGCCAGCAGCCGGAGGGGGCAGCTCCGCGACTCAGATACGCAGTATTTT
CASSRRGQLRDSDTQYF
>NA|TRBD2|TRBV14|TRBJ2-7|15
TGTGCCAGCAGCCAAGAGCTAGCGGGAGTAAGGGAGCAGTACTTC
CASSQELAGVREQYF
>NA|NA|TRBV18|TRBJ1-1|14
TGTGCCAGCTCACCAGTAGGAGGAAACACTGAAGCTTTCTTT
CASSPVGGNTEAFF
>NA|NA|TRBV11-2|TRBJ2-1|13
TGTGCCAGCAGCGCCTATAGGGGGAATGAGCAGTTCTTC
CASSAYRGNEQFF
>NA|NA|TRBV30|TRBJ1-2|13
TGTGCCTGGAGTGACGGGATCAACTATGGCTACACCTTC
CAWSDGINYGYTF
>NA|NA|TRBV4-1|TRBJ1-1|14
TGCGCCAGCAGCGGAACATGGGGCGGCACTGAAGCTTTCTTT
CASSGTWGGTEAFF
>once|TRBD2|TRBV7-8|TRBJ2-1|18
TGTGCCAGCAGCTTACGGGAGGACGGGAGGGCCGGCTACAATGAGCAGTTCTTC
CASSLREDGRAGYNEQFF
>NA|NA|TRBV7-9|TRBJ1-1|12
TGTGCCAGCAGCCTCCGGGGAACTGAAGCTTTCTTT
CASSLRGTEAFF
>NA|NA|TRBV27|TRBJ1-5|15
TGTGCCAGCAGTTCTTGGGGGGGGCCCAATCAGCCCCAGCATTTT
CASSSWGGPNQPQHF
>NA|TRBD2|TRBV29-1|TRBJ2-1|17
TGCAGCGTTGAAGATCCCGGGACTAGCCGCTCCTACAATGAGCAGTTCTTC
CSVEDPGTSRSYNEQFF
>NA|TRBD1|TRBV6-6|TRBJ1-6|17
TGTGCCAGCAGTCCCCCACGACGGGGGACAGCCAATTCACCCCTCCACTTT
CASSPPRRGTANSPLHF
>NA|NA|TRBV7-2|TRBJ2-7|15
TGTGCCAGCAGCTTACAAGGGGGAGGGCCAGTCGAGCAGTACTTC
CASSLQGGGPVEQYF